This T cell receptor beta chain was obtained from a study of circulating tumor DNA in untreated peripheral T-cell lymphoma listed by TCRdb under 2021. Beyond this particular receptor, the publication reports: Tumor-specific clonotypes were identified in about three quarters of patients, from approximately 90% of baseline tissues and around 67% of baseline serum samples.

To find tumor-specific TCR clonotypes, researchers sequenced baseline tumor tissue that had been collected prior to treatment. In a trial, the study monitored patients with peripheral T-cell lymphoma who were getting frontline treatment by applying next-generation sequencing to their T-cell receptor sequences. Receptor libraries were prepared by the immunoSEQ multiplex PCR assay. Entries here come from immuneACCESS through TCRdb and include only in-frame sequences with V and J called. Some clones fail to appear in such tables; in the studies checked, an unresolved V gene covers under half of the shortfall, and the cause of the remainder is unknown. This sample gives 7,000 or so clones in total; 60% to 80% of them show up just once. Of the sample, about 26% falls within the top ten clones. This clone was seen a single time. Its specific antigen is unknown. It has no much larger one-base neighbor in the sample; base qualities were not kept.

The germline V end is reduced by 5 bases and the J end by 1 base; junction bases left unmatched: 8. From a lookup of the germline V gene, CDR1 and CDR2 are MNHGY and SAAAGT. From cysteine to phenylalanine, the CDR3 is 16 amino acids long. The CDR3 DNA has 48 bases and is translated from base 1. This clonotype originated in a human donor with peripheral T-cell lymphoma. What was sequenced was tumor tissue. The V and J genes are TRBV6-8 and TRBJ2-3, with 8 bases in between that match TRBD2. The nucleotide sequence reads TGTGCCAGCAGTAACGCTCTGGGACTAGGCACAGATACGCAGTATTTT. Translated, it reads CASSNALGLGTDTQYF.